This TCR beta chain was captured by sequencing in a study of blood T cells in healthy people across ages. Findings and caveats of the study: Shifts in expanded clonotypes may have been confounded by donor CMV status, which was unknown. The fall in TCR beta diversity per million T cells was roughly linear with age. Naive CD4+ cells and diversity were both higher in long-lived donors than in aged donors.

Trimming stripped 6 bases from V and 3 bases from J, with 12 bases between. This CDR3 comprises 13 residues. In germline, CDR1 is MNHEY, CDR2 SVGEGT. A J-beta primer mix and a sample-barcoded 5' primer were used in a second PCR of roughly 6 to 11 cycles. MiXCR was run by TCRdb on the 5' RACE reads, yielding one entry per CDR3 protein. This sample has 700,000 to 800,000 distinct CDR3 sequences, with about 40% found just once. This clonotype was detected ten times or more. Its antigen is still unknown. The specimen was blood. This TCR was sampled from a woman aged 55-75 years in good health. This chain links TRBV6-2 or TRBV6-3 with TRBJ2-7; maybe TRBD1 (6 bases). The CDR3, as DNA: TGTGCCAGCAGACGGGACAACATCTACGAGCAGTACTTC. The encoded protein is CASRRDNIYEQYF.